This TCR beta chain was recovered during a study of human T cells and chemical hapten exposure. TCRdb recomputed calls from the RACE reads with MiXCR, one row per CDR3 protein. The table has around 110,000 distinct CDR3 sequences, about an eighth seen once; the top ten hold over 1.1%. Documented time point: patch test 1, 2 weeks after DPC sensitization. Treatment: therapeutic diphenylcyclopropenone sensitization with weekly scalp DPC. The table lists this clonotype with a few counts. The CDR3 sequence is 15 residues long. With 0 bases removed from V and 2 bases from J, the gap between germline ends came to 12 bases. CDR1 SGHRS and CDR2 YFSETQ come from the germline V gene.

Sequencing used whole blood, obtained in connection with sensitization to the hapten diphenylcyclopropenone (DPC). The chain carries TRBV5-1 and TRBJ2-7; the D gene is possibly TRBD1 (5 bases). This sequence originates from a woman aged 45-65 years with alopecia areata. Some clones in this sample may be carry-over from other donors' samples. DNA of the CDR3: TGCGCCAGCAGCTTGGAGGCCCAGGGCCCCTACGAGCAGTACTTC. It yields the protein CASSLEAQGPYEQYF.